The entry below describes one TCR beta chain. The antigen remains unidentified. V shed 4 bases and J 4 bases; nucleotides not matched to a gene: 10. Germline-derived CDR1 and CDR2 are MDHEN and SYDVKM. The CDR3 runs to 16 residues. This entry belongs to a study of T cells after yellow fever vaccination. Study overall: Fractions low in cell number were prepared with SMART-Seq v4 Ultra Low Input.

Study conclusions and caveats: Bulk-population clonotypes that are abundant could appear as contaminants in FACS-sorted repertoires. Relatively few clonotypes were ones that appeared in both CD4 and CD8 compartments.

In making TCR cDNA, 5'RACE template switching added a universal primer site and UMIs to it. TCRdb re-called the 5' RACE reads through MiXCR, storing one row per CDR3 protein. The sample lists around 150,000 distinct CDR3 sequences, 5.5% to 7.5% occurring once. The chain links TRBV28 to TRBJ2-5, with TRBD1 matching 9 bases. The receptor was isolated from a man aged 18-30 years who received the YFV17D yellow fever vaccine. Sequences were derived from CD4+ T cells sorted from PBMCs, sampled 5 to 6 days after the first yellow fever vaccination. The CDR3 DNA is TGTGCCAGCAGTTCCGCGGGCACAGGGGGCAGAGAGACCCAGTACTTC. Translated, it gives CASSSAGTGGRETQYF.